The 26 T cell receptor beta chains reported below all come from one sample, sequenced in a study of technical replicates of blood from a few donors. This table comes from immunoSEQ multiplex PCR, and its TCRdb copy is limited to in-frame clones, with some not included. This table holds under 15,000 clones, approximately 79% found once. Sequenced material: PBMCs. The receptors were gathered from a human donor in good health.

J is TRBJ2-1 and V is TRBV5-5; TRBD2 agrees at 7 bases. V lost 2 bases, J lost 0 bases, and 2 bases stayed unmatched. This CDR3 is built from 15 residues. Germline V gene data show CDR1 as SGHKS and CDR2 as YYEKEE (reference sequence). The CDR3 sequence is CASSFSGFSYNEQFF. In DNA, the CDR3 is TGTGCCAGCAGCTTTAGCGGGTTCTCCTACAATGAGCAGTTCTTC.

This chain connects TRBV10-1 to TRBJ1-2; D might be TRBD1 (6 bases). CDR3 length: 13 residues. Deletions cut 2 bases from V and 5 bases from J, with 9 bases between. Looked up from germline, CDR1 is WNHNN and CDR2 is SYGVQD (reference sequence). CDR3 amino acids: CASSEQGGYGYTF. The CDR3 nucleotides read TGCGCCAGCAGTGAGCAAGGGGGATATGGCTACACCTTC.

This sequence joins TRBV6-4 and TRBJ1-1; TRBD1 matches at 7 bases. Germline CDR1 MRHNA, CDR2 SNTAGT. The V gene end was trimmed by 6 bases and the J gene end by 3 bases; junction bases not matched to a gene: 10. This CDR3 spans 15 amino acids. CDR3 sequence reads: CASSTGVTGDTEAFF. CDR3 in DNA: TGTGCCAGCAGCACAGGGGTGACGGGGGACACTGAAGCTTTCTTT.

The chain recombines TRBV7-9 with TRBJ1-5, with a weak D call TRBD1 (6 bases). The CDR3 is 15 amino acids. Looked up from germline, CDR1 is SEHNR and CDR2 is FQNEAQ (reference sequence). V shed 3 bases and J shed 5 bases, with 14 bases lying between them. The CDR3 DNA reads as TGTGCCAGCAGCTTTGGGACATTTGCCGATCAGCCCCAGCATTTT. This encodes CASSFGTFADQPQHF.

This clone appeared a single time. The V call is TRBV10-3, the J call TRBJ2-1, with TRBD2 matching over 12 bases. V lost 5 bases to trimming and J lost 7 bases; unmatched junction nucleotides: 15. The CDR3 loop spans 18 amino acids. Germline V CDR1 and CDR2: ENHRY, SYGVKD. The CDR3 nucleotides are TGTGCCATCAGTTCCGCCGCACCCTTCGGACTAGCGGGAAATGAGCAGTTCTTC. Translated, it gives CAISSAAPFGLAGNEQFF.

This chain links TRBV6-5 with TRBJ2-2; D unclear. There are 13 residues in the CDR3. With 3 bases removed from V and 3 bases from J, the gap between germline ends came to 5 bases. The V gene's germline CDR1 is MNHEY and CDR2 SVGAGI. CDR3 sequence reads: CASSYLYTGELFF. The CDR3 region has the DNA TGTGCCAGCAGTTATCTCTACACCGGGGAGCTGTTTTTT.

The gene calls are TRBV4-1 and TRBJ1-2; weak D call: TRBD1 (5 bases). Germline-derived CDR1 and CDR2 are MGHRA and YSYEKL. The length of the CDR3 is 16 residues. With 3 bases removed from V and 6 bases from J, the gap between germline ends came to 20 bases. For the CDR3, the DNA is TGCGCCAGCAGCCACGATACAGGCCCCGGAATCGATGGCTACACCTTC. Its translation is CASSHDTGPGIDGYTF.

The chain employs TRBV5-1 and TRBJ2-2, with 9 bases lining up with TRBD1. Looked up from germline, CDR1 is SGHRS and CDR2 is YFSETQ. The CDR3 is 16 residues long. V was pared by 2 bases and J by 1 base, with 3 bases of the junction left unmatched. CDR3 bases: TGCGCCAGCAGCTTACAGGGGGCGCGGAACACCGGGGAGCTGTTTTTT. Translating it yields CASSLQGARNTGELFF.

Only one count was recorded for this clone. The rearrangement links TRBV5-1 to TRBJ1-1, with no clear D. This CDR3 comprises 13 residues. Germline V gene sequence: CDR1 SGHRS, CDR2 YFSETQ. Trimming pared 5 bases from V and 0 bases from J, leaving 8 bases between. The CDR3 DNA follows: TGCGCCAGCAGTGTAGTGATGAACACTGAAGCTTTCTTT. This gives the protein CASSVVMNTEAFF.

The J gene is TRBJ2-3, the V gene TRBV7-9; 9 bases fit TRBD2. The CDR3 is 14 amino acids. V shed 8 bases and J 5 bases; nucleotides not matched to a gene: 8. In germline, CDR1 is SEHNR, CDR2 FQNEAQ (reference sequence). CDR3 residues: CASLAGRVLDTQYF. CDR3 bases: TGTGCCAGCCTAGCGGGACGGGTTCTAGATACGCAGTATTTT. Complete variable domain (other parts from reference TRBV7-9 and TRBJ2-3): DTGVSQNPRHKITKRGQNVTFRCDPISEHNRLYWYRQTLGQGPEFLTYFQNEAQLEKSRLLSDRFSAERPKGSFSTLEIQRTEQGDSAMYLCASLAGRVLDTQYFGPGTRLTVL.

The J gene is TRBJ2-1, the V gene TRBV19; a weak D match, TRBD2 (5 bases). CDR3 length: 17 amino acids. Per the germline V gene, CDR1 is LNHDA and CDR2 is SQIVND (reference sequence). Trimming stripped 10 bases from V and 0 bases from J, with 22 bases between. The CDR3 region is CATSWLAPESSYNEQFF. CDR3 nucleotide sequence: TGTGCCACCTCGTGGCTAGCACCCGAGAGCTCCTACAATGAGCAGTTCTTC.

The V gene is TRBV2, the J gene TRBJ2-1, with a tentative D call TRBD1 (6 bases). Trimming took off 4 bases at V and 4 bases at J, with 11 bases between the two ends. Germline V gives CDR1 SNHLY, CDR2 FYNNEI. The CDR3 sequence is 14 residues long. The DNA of the CDR3 is TGTGCCAGCAGTGCGCAGGGGCCTTACAATGAGCAGTTCTTC. It encodes CASSAQGPYNEQFF. The variable domain in full, completed from reference TRBV2 and TRBJ2-1, reads EPEVTQTPSHQVTQMGQEVILRCVPISNHLYFYWYRQILGQKVEFLVSFYNNEISEKSEIFDDQFSVERPDGSNFTLKIRSTKLEDSAMYFCASSAQGPYNEQFFGPGTRLTVL.

The chain combines TRBV7-6 with TRBJ1-2; 12 nucleotides agree with TRBD1. After removal of 4 bases from V and 4 bases from J, the junction contained 10 bases not matched to a gene. CDR1 and CDR2 (germline): SGHVS, FNYEAQ. The CDR3 sequence is 17 residues long. This CDR3 reads CASSSGTGGVSAYGYTF. DNA for the CDR3: TGTGCCAGCAGCTCCGGGACAGGGGGCGTTAGTGCCTATGGCTACACCTTC. Complete variable domain (other parts from reference TRBV7-6 and TRBJ1-2): GAGVSQSPRYKVTKRGQDVALRCDPISGHVSLYWYRQALGQGPEFLTYFNYEAQQDKSGLPNDRFSAERPEGSISTLTIQRTEQRDSAMYRCASSSGTGGVSAYGYTFGSGTRLTVV.

The rearrangement links TRBV4-1 to TRBJ2-5; possible D gene TRBD2, 5 bases. V lost 6 bases and J 4 bases, leaving 18 bases between the germline ends. Germline CDR1 MGHRA, CDR2 YSYEKL. The CDR3 length is 15 residues. CDR3 sequence (DNA): TGCGCCAGCAGTGGTCCTTACGGGGATTCAGAGACCCAGTACTTC. Its protein product is CASSGPYGDSETQYF.

The V and J genes are TRBV27 and TRBJ2-5, with TRBD1 identical over 7 bases. Germline lookup yields CDR1 MNHEY and CDR2 SMNVEV (reference sequence). Trimming at V came to 0 bases and at J to 5 bases, leaving 6 bases not matched to a gene. There are 15 residues in the CDR3. In DNA, the CDR3 is TGTGCCAGCAGTTTATCGACGAGGGGGCGGGAGACCCAGTACTTC. This translates into CASSLSTRGRETQYF.

V is TRBV2 and J is TRBJ2-3, with 11 bases that match TRBD2. Germline lookup yields CDR1 SNHLY and CDR2 FYNNEI. J gave up 2 bases and V 5 bases, and 15 bases lay outside the gene matches. This CDR3 is built from 19 residues. CDR3 in amino acids: CASSPPGLAAKGDTDTQYF. CDR3 coding DNA: TGTGCCAGCAGTCCTCCGGGACTAGCGGCTAAGGGTGACACAGATACGCAGTATTTT. The variable domain in full, with the rest retrieved from reference TRBV2 and TRBJ2-3, is EPEVTQTPSHQVTQMGQEVILRCVPISNHLYFYWYRQILGQKVEFLVSFYNNEISEKSEIFDDQFSVERPDGSNFTLKIRSTKLEDSAMYFCASSPPGLAAKGDTDTQYFGPGTRLTVL.

V and J are TRBV28 and TRBJ2-5; 9 bases line up with TRBD1. Germline V lookup: CDR1 MDHEN, CDR2 SYDVKM. The CDR3 has 16 residues. The V segment lost 5 bases and the J segment 4 bases; nucleotides outside the gene matches: 11. CDR3 sequence: CASSGLWDRVRETQYF. The DNA for the CDR3 is TGTGCCAGCAGTGGGCTATGGGACAGGGTTAGAGAGACCCAGTACTTC.

This chain uses TRBV18 with TRBJ2-3, with a tentative D call TRBD1 (6 bases). V dropped 6 bases and J dropped 1 base, with 20 bases sitting between them. The CDR3 has 17 amino acids. CDR1 is KGHSH and CDR2 is LQKENI in the germline V gene. This chain's CDR3 is CASSRAQGNRGTDTQYF. For the CDR3, the DNA is TGTGCCAGCTCTCGCGCACAGGGTAATCGCGGCACAGATACGCAGTATTTT.

This clone appeared a few times. The V call is TRBV15, the J call TRBJ1-1; the D gene is possibly TRBD1 (5 bases). Germline V gene lookup returns CDR1 LNHNV and CDR2 YYDKDF (reference sequence). The germline V and J ends were trimmed by 0 bases and 10 bases, with 12 bases remaining between them. The CDR3 sequence is 13 residues long. CDR3 loop: CATSRDGQGLAFF. The CDR3 DNA reads TGTGCCACCAGCAGAGATGGCCAGGGCTTAGCTTTCTTT. Full variable domain (outside the CDR3, taken from reference TRBV15 and TRBJ1-1): DAMVIQNPRYQVTQFGKPVTLSCSQTLNHNVMYWYQQKSSQAPKLLFHYYDKDFNNEADTPDNFQSRRPNTSFCFLDIRSPGLGDTAMYLCATSRDGQGLAFFGQGTRLTVV.

The chain joins TRBV12-2 to TRBJ1-1; the DNA was not used to check the table's D call, TRBD1. TRBV12-2 is a known pseudogene. The CDR3 has 15 amino acids. The CDR3 DNA reads TGTGCAAGTCGCTTTGTTGACAGCCGGAACACTGAAGCTTTCTTT. Translation gives CASRFVDSRNTEAFF.

This rearrangement joins TRBV5-1 to TRBJ1-5; D is ambiguous. CDR3 length: 14 residues. Germline lookup yields CDR1 SGHRS and CDR2 YFSETQ. V lost 0 bases and J lost 5, with 9 bases in between. The CDR3 region has the DNA TGCGCCAGCAGCTTGGGGAGCGAAGATCAGCCCCAGCATTTT. Protein: CASSLGSEDQPQHF.

The chain carries TRBV12-5 and TRBJ2-5, with a tentative D call TRBD2 (6 bases). The CDR3 sequence is 14 residues long. Germline CDR1 reads LGHNT; CDR2 reads FRNRAP. Trimming cost V 2 bases and J 3 bases, with 10 bases left between them. This CDR3 is CASGLRDFKETQYF. CDR3 nucleotide sequence: TGTGCTAGTGGTTTGAGGGACTTTAAAGAGACCCAGTACTTC.

V usage is TRBV19 and J usage is TRBJ1-1; TRBD1 agrees at 7 bases. CDR3 length: 14 amino acids. Germline CDR1 reads LNHDA; CDR2 reads SQIVND (reference sequence). With V trimmed by 5 bases and J by 10 bases, 13 bases remained unmatched. The CDR3 protein is CASSPSTGLQGAFF. The CDR3 bases are TGTGCCAGTAGTCCGTCGACAGGGCTTCAGGGAGCTTTCTTT.

The gene calls are TRBV6-4 and TRBJ2-1; TRBD2 agrees at 9 bases. V dropped 6 bases and J dropped 0; count of bases not matched to a gene: 6. The germline V gene encodes CDR1 MRHNA and CDR2 SNTAGT. CDR3 length equals 16 residues. The CDR3 region has the DNA TGTGCCAGCAGACAAGAAGCGGGAGGCTCCTACAATGAGCAGTTCTTC. Its translation: CASRQEAGGSYNEQFF.

The J gene is TRBJ2-3, the V gene TRBV6-1; D perhaps matches TRBD1 (5 bases). Trimming stripped 1 base from V and 0 bases from J, with 11 bases between. Germline V gene data show CDR1 as MNHNS and CDR2 as SASEGT. The CDR3 contains 16 residues. The CDR3 region has the DNA TGTGCCAGCAGTGAAGATAACAGGCCTAGCACAGATACGCAGTATTTT. It translates to CASSEDNRPSTDTQYF.

The V and J genes are TRBV27 and TRBJ1-2, with TRBD1 as a possible D gene (5 bases). From germline, CDR1 is MNHEY and CDR2 SMNVEV (reference sequence). The CDR3 has 15 residues. V was shortened by 6 bases and J by 5 bases, with 19 bases between the two germline ends. The CDR3 protein is CASSQSGLSWYGYTF. The CDR3 DNA reads TGTGCCAGCAGCCAATCAGGGTTATCGTGGTATGGCTACACCTTC.